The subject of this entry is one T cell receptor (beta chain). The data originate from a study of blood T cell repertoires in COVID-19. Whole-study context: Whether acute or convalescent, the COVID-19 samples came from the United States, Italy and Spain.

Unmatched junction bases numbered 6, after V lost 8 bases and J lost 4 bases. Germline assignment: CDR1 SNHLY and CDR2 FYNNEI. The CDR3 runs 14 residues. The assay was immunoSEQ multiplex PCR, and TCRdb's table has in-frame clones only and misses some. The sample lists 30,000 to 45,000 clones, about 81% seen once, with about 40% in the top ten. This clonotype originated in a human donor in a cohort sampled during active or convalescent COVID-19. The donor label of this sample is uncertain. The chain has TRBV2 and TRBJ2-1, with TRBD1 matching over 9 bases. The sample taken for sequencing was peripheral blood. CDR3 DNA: TGTGCCAGCGGGACAGGGATCGGTTACAATGAGCAGTTCTTC. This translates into CASGTGIGYNEQFF.